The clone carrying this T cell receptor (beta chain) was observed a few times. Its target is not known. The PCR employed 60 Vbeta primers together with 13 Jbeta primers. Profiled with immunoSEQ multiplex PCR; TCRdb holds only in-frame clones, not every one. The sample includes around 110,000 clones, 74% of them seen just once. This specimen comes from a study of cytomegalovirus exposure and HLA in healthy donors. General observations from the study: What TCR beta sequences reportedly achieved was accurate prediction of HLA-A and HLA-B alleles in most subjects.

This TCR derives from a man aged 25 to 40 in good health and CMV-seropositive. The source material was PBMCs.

Here the CDR3 reads CASSLGTGGIQYF. DNA for the CDR3: TGTGCCAGCAGCTTGGGTACAGGGGGCATTCAGTACTTC. The chain joins TRBV5-6 to TRBJ2-4, with 8 bases matching TRBD1. The CDR3 runs 13 residues. Unmatched junction bases numbered 2, after V lost 0 bases and J lost 9 bases. Germline lookup yields CDR1 SGHDT and CDR2 YYEEEE.